These 29 T cell receptor beta chains came from one sample sequenced in a study of blood T cell repertoires in COVID-19. The data were produced by immunoSEQ multiplex PCR, yet TCRdb's version contains in-frame clones alone and is incomplete. Of around 150,000 clones listed, roughly 80% are singletons. The sequencing input was peripheral blood. These TCRs come from a woman older than 75 with acute or convalescent COVID-19.

This chain connects TRBV4-3 to TRBJ1-1; D remains unclear. CDR3 length equals 14 residues. V was shortened by 2 bases and J by 8 bases, with 15 bases between the two germline ends. Germline assignment: CDR1 LGHNA and CDR2 YSLEER. CDR3 nucleotides: TGCGCCAGCAGCCAAAGCCAAGAGGGCTCCGAAGCTTTCTTT. Its translation: CASSQSQEGSEAFF.

The rearrangement uses TRBV18 and TRBJ2-5; D might be TRBD1 (6 bases). This CDR3 contains 15 residues. CDR1 is KGHSH, CDR2 LQKENI, per germline. V shed 1 base and J shed 5 bases, with 14 bases lying between them. The CDR3 coding sequence is TGTGCCAGCTCACCACGGGCAGGGGTACAGGAGACCCAGTACTTC. Amino acid sequence: CASSPRAGVQETQYF.

This chain joins TRBV15 and TRBJ1-2, with 7 nucleotides matching TRBD1. CDR1 is LNHNV, CDR2 YYDKDF, per germline (reference sequence). This CDR3 is 14 amino acids long. Trimming at V came to 5 bases and at J to 6 bases, leaving 9 bases not matched to a gene. The CDR3 sequence: CATSRFGTDHGYTF. The CDR3 DNA is TGTGCCACCAGCCGCTTTGGGACAGACCATGGCTACACCTTC.

The V gene is TRBV14, the J gene TRBJ2-2, with D unresolved. V shed 2 bases and J shed 3 bases, with 10 bases lying between them. Germline V gene data show CDR1 as SGHDN and CDR2 as FVKESK. The CDR3 totals 15 residues. In DNA form, the CDR3 reads TGTGCCAGCAGCCAATTTCATGCGGACACCGGGGAGCTGTTTTTT. It translates to CASSQFHADTGELFF. Together with reference TRBV14 and TRBJ2-2, the CDR3 gives the full variable domain: EAGVTQFPSHSVIEKGQTVTLRCDPISGHDNLYWYRRVMGKEIKFLLHFVKESKQDESGMPNNRFLAERTGGTYSTLKVQPAELEDSGVYFCASSQFHADTGELFFGEGSRLTVL.

The table lists this clone with a few counts. The V call is TRBV19, the J call TRBJ1-3; a weak D match, TRBD1 (6 bases). CDR3 length: 13 amino acids. CDR1 is LNHDA, CDR2 SQIVND, per germline (reference sequence). Trimming left V 10 bases short and J 2 bases short, with 12 bases between. DNA for the CDR3: TGTGCCACAAGACAGGTCCCTGGAAACACCATATATTTT. Amino acids: CATRQVPGNTIYF.

This clone was seen only once. This sequence joins TRBV3-1 (or the pseudogene TRBV3-2) and TRBJ2-5, with 9 bases lining up with TRBD1. The CDR3 is made up of 17 amino acids. Germline V gene sequence: CDR1 LGHDT, CDR2 YNNKEL (reference sequence). V gave up 2 bases and J gave up 4 bases; unmatched junction bases: 11. The DNA of the CDR3 is TGTGCCAGCAGCCAATATGTTGTCGGGACAGGGTTAGAGACCCAGTACTTC. It is translated as CASSQYVVGTGLETQYF.

The chain recombines TRBV7-9 with TRBJ2-7; TRBD2 might be the D (6 bases). The CDR3 length is 14 residues. Germline CDR1 and CDR2: SEHNR and FQNEAQ (reference sequence). Trimming removed 1 base at V and 6 bases at J, with 13 bases between. The CDR3 nucleotides read TGTGCCAGCAGCTTAGGAACGGGAGCACGCGAGCAGTACTTC. Translating gives CASSLGTGAREQYF. Supplemented by reference TRBV7-9 and TRBJ2-7, the full variable domain reads DTGVSQNPRHKITKRGQNVTFRCDPISEHNRLYWYRQTLGQGPEFLTYFQNEAQLEKSRLLSDRFSAERPKGSFSTLEIQRTEQGDSAMYLCASSLGTGAREQYFGPGTRLTVT.

The rearrangement joins TRBV27 to TRBJ2-7; weak D call: TRBD2 (6 bases). The CDR3 covers 13 residues. Trimming removed 3 bases from V and 3 bases from J, with 9 bases in between. The V gene's germline CDR1 is MNHEY and CDR2 SMNVEV (reference sequence). CDR3 coding DNA: TGTGCCAGCAGTTTGGGGGAGGTCTACGAGCAGTACTTC. It is translated as CASSLGEVYEQYF.

This clone was recorded only once. J is TRBJ2-5 and V is TRBV9, with 8 nucleotides matching TRBD1. This CDR3 has 17 amino acids. J gave up 4 bases and V 4 bases, and 15 bases lay outside the gene matches. Germline V lookup: CDR1 SGDLS, CDR2 YYNGEE. CDR3 sequence: CASSSGQGAPDAETQYF. The CDR3 DNA follows: TGTGCCAGCAGCTCCGGACAGGGCGCCCCAGACGCAGAGACCCAGTACTTC.

This clone was detected a few times. The chain carries TRBV5-1 and TRBJ1-5; D possibly corresponds to TRBD1 (5 bases). The ends were cut back, 4 bases at V and 3 bases at J, with 17 bases in the middle. This CDR3 has 16 residues. CDR1 and CDR2 from the germline V gene are SGHRS and YFSETQ. DNA for the CDR3: TGCGCCAGCAGCCCCGGACACGGTGACCTCAATCAGCCCCAGCATTTT. This encodes CASSPGHGDLNQPQHF.

The sample holds a few counts of this clone. The J gene is TRBJ1-2, the V gene TRBV5-4, with TRBD1 identical over 7 bases. The V gene's germline CDR1 is SGHNT and CDR2 YYREEE (reference sequence). Losses at the gene ends were 6 bases for V and 8 bases for J; bases not matched to a gene: 16. This CDR3 comprises 15 residues. The CDR3 spells CASTQAMQGEGGYTF. Here the CDR3 DNA reads TGTGCCAGCACCCAAGCAATGCAGGGGGAAGGCGGCTACACCTTC. Full variable domain (rest looked up from reference TRBV5-4 and TRBJ1-2): ETGVTQSPTHLIKTRGQQVTLRCSSQSGHNTVSWYQQALGQGPQFIFQYYREEENGRGNFPPRFSGLQFPNYSSELNVNALELDDSALYLCASTQAMQGEGGYTFGSGTRLTVV.

The chain couples TRBV5-6 to TRBJ2-1; 11 nucleotides agree with TRBD2. In germline, CDR1 is SGHDT, CDR2 YYEEEE. Trimming cost V 4 bases and J 2 bases; bases outside gene matches: 2. The CDR3 loop spans 15 amino acids. CDR3 nucleotide sequence: TGTGCCAGCAGCCCGGGACTAGCGGCCTACAATGAGCAGTTCTTC. It specifies CASSPGLAAYNEQFF.

The V gene is TRBV28, the J gene TRBJ1-1; 7 bases match TRBD1. The germline gives CDR1 MDHEN, CDR2 SYDVKM. The CDR3 runs to 16 residues. V gave up 6 bases and J gave up 1 base; unmatched junction bases: 11. CDR3 amino acids: CASSPSLGQKNTEAFF. DNA of the CDR3: TGTGCCAGCAGCCCCTCCCTGGGACAGAAGAACACTGAAGCTTTCTTT.

This chain connects TRBV2 to TRBJ2-5, with D perhaps matching TRBD2 (7 bases). Per germline, CDR1 SNHLY and CDR2 FYNNEI. The CDR3 loop spans 14 amino acids. V lost 6 bases and J lost 2, with 13 bases in between. CDR3 nucleotide sequence: TGTGCCAGCAGAAGGGGGGGGGTACAAGAGACCCAGTACTTC. Translation gives CASRRGGVQETQYF. The whole variable domain, remainder taken from reference TRBV2 and TRBJ2-5, is EPEVTQTPSHQVTQMGQEVILRCVPISNHLYFYWYRQILGQKVEFLVSFYNNEISEKSEIFDDQFSVERPDGSNFTLKIRSTKLEDSAMYFCASRRGGVQETQYFGPGTRLLVL.

V usage is TRBV20-1 and J usage is TRBJ1-1, with D hard to call. Trimming removed 5 bases at V and 4 bases at J, with 8 bases between. The germline gives CDR1 DFQATT, CDR2 SNEGSKA (reference sequence). This CDR3 comprises 11 residues. CDR3 residues: CSALRATEAFF. The CDR3 bases are TGCAGTGCTCTGCGTGCCACTGAAGCTTTCTTT.

The chain links TRBV3-1 (or the pseudogene TRBV3-2) to TRBJ2-7, with D perhaps TRBD2 (6 bases). There are 15 residues in the CDR3. V shed 4 bases and J shed 1 base, with 14 bases lying between them. Germline-derived CDR1 and CDR2 are LGHDT and YNNKEL (reference sequence). CDR3 DNA: TGTGCCAGCAGCCCGGCCGGGAGCCAGTCCTACGAGCAGTACTTC. It yields the protein CASSPAGSQSYEQYF.

V usage is TRBV12-3 or TRBV12-4 and J usage is TRBJ2-1; tentatively, D is TRBD2 (6 bases). The V end was cut by 8 bases, the J end by 8 bases, with 16 bases between. The CDR3 is 13 amino acids. Here the CDR3 reads CASRRTRGDEQFF. The DNA of the CDR3 is TGTGCCAGCCGTCGCACCCGCGGGGATGAGCAGTTCTTC.

The V call is TRBV5-6, the J call TRBJ1-1; TRBD1 is a possible D gene (5 bases). CDR3 length: 14 residues. V lost 5 bases and J 5 bases, leaving 16 bases between the germline ends. Per germline, CDR1 SGHDT and CDR2 YYEEEE. CDR3: CASSSIRVSTEAFF. The CDR3 DNA sequence: TGTGCCAGCAGTTCTATCAGGGTGTCGACTGAAGCTTTCTTT.

This clone has only a few counts. The V and J genes are TRBV6-5 and TRBJ2-7; possibly TRBD2 for D (5 bases). CDR3 length equals 14 residues. V was clipped by 7 bases and J by 0 bases, with 13 bases between them. Germline CDR1 reads MNHEY; CDR2 reads SVGAGI. The DNA of the CDR3 is TGTGCCAGCAAACTAGACGGGGACTCCTACGAGCAGTACTTC. Amino acids: CASKLDGDSYEQYF.

The V gene is TRBV9, the J gene TRBJ2-7; D is uncertain. CDR1 and CDR2 (germline): SGDLS, YYNGEE. The CDR3 runs 13 residues. V dropped 3 bases and J dropped 6 bases, with 13 bases sitting between them. The CDR3 protein is CASSAGDSTEQYF. The CDR3 nucleotides are TGTGCCAGCAGCGCCGGAGATTCCACCGAGCAGTACTTC.

The rearrangement links TRBV15 to TRBJ1-3, with a weak D call TRBD1 (5 bases). This CDR3 contains 18 residues. Germline V gives CDR1 LNHNV, CDR2 YYDKDF (reference sequence). Trimming shortened V by 1 base and J by 4 bases, and 20 bases separated the two germline ends. CDR3 nucleotides: TGTGCCACCAGCAGAGGGGGATCGACAGCTCTCGGAGGAAACACCATATATTTT. It codes for CATSRGGSTALGGNTIYF.

This chain uses TRBV7-2 with TRBJ1-1; tentatively, D is TRBD1 (6 bases). Trimming stripped 6 bases from V and 4 bases from J, with 15 bases between. The CDR3 runs to 14 residues. The germline CDR1 and CDR2 sequences are SGHTA and FQGNSA. The CDR3 region is CASSSRTVGTEAFF. The DNA of the CDR3 is TGTGCCAGCAGTTCCCGGACAGTGGGCACTGAAGCTTTCTTT.

The gene calls are TRBV5-4 and TRBJ1-1; D uncertain. Germline-derived CDR1 and CDR2 are SGHNT and YYREEE (reference sequence). V was cut by 6 bases and J by 5 bases, with 14 bases left in between. This CDR3 has 13 residues. In nucleotides, the CDR3 is TGTGCCAGCACCCTGCCCCAGGAAACTGAAGCTTTCTTT. Translation gives CASTLPQETEAFF.

The DNA for the CDR3 is TGTGCCACCCAGGACACGATAGCTTTCTTT. This translates into CATQDTIAFF. The rearrangement joins TRBV10-3 to TRBJ1-1, with a weak D call TRBD1 (5 bases). The CDR3 runs to 10 residues. The germline CDR1 and CDR2 sequences are ENHRY and SYGVKD. Trimming removed 10 bases from V and 10 bases from J, with 13 bases in between.

The rearrangement links TRBV27 to TRBJ2-3; 7 bases map to TRBD2. With V trimmed by 2 bases and J by 2 bases, 10 bases remained unmatched. Germline V gene data show CDR1 as MNHEY and CDR2 as SMNVEV (reference sequence). This CDR3 has 17 residues. The CDR3 sequence is CASSLGVGLGDTDTQYF. The CDR3 DNA is TGTGCCAGCAGTTTAGGGGTCGGACTAGGAGACACAGATACGCAGTATTTT.

The chain combines TRBV9 with TRBJ1-5; perhaps TRBD1 as D (6 bases). Germline CDR1 reads SGDLS; CDR2 reads YYNGEE. The CDR3 runs 18 residues. V was clipped by 0 bases and J by 0 bases, with 16 bases between them. DNA of the CDR3: TGTGCCAGCAGCGTAGTAGCCTCAGGGGCCCCTAGCAATCAGCCCCAGCATTTT. Amino acids: CASSVVASGAPSNQPQHF.

The sample holds one count of this clone. The rearrangement links TRBV9 to TRBJ2-3; TRBD2 matches 7 bases. Unmatched junction bases numbered 12, after V lost 1 base and J lost 4 bases. CDR1 and CDR2 (germline): SGDLS, YYNGEE. The CDR3 spans 17 residues. The CDR3 DNA reads TGTGCCAGCAGCGTACGGGCTAGCGGTCTTCTATCAGATACGCAGTATTTT. Protein: CASSVRASGLLSDTQYF. Supplemented by reference TRBV9 and TRBJ2-3, the full variable domain reads DSGVTQTPKHLITATGQRVTLRCSPRSGDLSVYWYQQSLDQGLQFLIQYYNGEERAKGNILERFSAQQFPDLHSELNLSSLELGDSALYFCASSVRASGLLSDTQYFGPGTRLTVL.

This clone was counted only a few times. This chain connects TRBV28 to TRBJ2-7; 8 bases are a match to TRBD1. Germline V CDR1 and CDR2: MDHEN, SYDVKM. Trimming cost V 5 bases and J 3 bases; bases outside gene matches: 9. The CDR3 has 15 residues. The DNA for the CDR3 is TGTGCCAGCAGTGGATCCGGGACAGGCGGCTACGAGCAGTACTTC. Translating gives CASSGSGTGGYEQYF.

The V gene is TRBV5-6, the J gene TRBJ2-5, with 14 bases lining up with TRBD2. The germline CDR1 and CDR2 sequences are SGHDT and YYEEEE. V was clipped by 3 bases and J by 4 bases; unmatched bases: 8. This CDR3 has 17 amino acids. The CDR3 here is CASSSQTSGRAGETQYF. DNA for the CDR3: TGTGCCAGCAGCTCGCAGACTAGCGGGAGGGCCGGAGAGACCCAGTACTTC.